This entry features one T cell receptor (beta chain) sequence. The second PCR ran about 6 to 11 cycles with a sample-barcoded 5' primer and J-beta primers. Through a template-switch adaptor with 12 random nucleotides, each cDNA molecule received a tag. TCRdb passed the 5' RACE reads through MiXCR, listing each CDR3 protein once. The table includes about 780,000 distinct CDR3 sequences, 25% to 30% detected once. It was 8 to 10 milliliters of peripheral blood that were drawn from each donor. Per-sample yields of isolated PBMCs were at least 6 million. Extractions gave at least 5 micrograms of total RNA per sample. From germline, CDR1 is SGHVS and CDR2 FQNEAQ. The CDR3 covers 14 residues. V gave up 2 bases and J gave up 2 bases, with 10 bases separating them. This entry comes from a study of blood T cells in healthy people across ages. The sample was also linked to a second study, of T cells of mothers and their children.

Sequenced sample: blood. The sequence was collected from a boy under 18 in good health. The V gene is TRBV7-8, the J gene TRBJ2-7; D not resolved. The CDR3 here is CASSLQQMTYEQYF. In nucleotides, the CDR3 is TGTGCCAGCAGCTTACAGCAGATGACCTACGAGCAGTACTTC.